One sample yielded the 27 T cell receptor beta chains listed below, sequenced in a study of Graves' ophthalmopathy and Graves' hyperthyroidism. Researchers took RNA transcripts and amplified TCR beta CDR3 regions from them. An initial RT-PCR round employing HTBI primers preceded a second-round multiplex PCR. One entry per CDR3 protein results from TCRdb running MiXCR on the multiplex PCR reads. The table includes about 550,000 distinct CDR3 sequences, 39% detected once. Sequenced material: peripheral blood or thyroid tissue (not recorded which). These receptors were collected from an adult man with Graves' hyperthyroidism.

This clonotype has just a few counts. The V and J genes are TRBV14 and TRBJ2-7; 8 bases fit TRBD2. The CDR3 is made up of 15 amino acids. The ends lost 8 bases at V and 0 bases at J; junction bases unmatched: 9. Looked up from germline, CDR1 is SGHDN and CDR2 is FVKESK. Here the CDR3 reads CASPATGTSSYEQYF. The CDR3 DNA follows: TGTGCCAGCCCCGCCACCGGGACTAGCTCCTACGAGCAGTACTTC.

This clonotype was seen repeatedly, ten times or more. The CDR3 DNA follows: TGTGCCAGCAGTGAACGCGGGGGAGGTTCCTACGAGCAGTACTTC. Protein sequence: CASSERGGGSYEQYF. This sequence joins TRBV6-1 and TRBJ2-7; 7 positions agree with TRBD2. CDR3 length: 15 amino acids. Trimming removed 2 bases from V and 1 base from J; junction bases left unmatched: 5. Germline CDR1 and CDR2: MNHNS and SASEGT.

This clonotype was seen only a few times. The chain couples TRBV5-8 to TRBJ2-3, with TRBD2 identical over 7 bases. CDR1 and CDR2 (germline): SGHTS, YDEGEE. This CDR3 contains 14 residues. V was clipped by 4 bases and J by 5 bases; unmatched bases: 7. The CDR3 DNA reads as TGTGCCAGCAGCCAAGGGAGGGCCGAAGATACGCAGTATTTT. Translation: CASSQGRAEDTQYF.

The V and J genes are TRBV10-2 and TRBJ1-4; D is ambiguous. Looked up from germline, CDR1 is WSHSY and CDR2 is SAAADI. Trimming removed 3 bases from V and 6 bases from J, with 8 bases in between. CDR3 size: 13 residues. In DNA form, the CDR3 reads TGCGCCAGCAGTGACAGGCCGGATGAAAAACTGTTTTTT. As protein: CASSDRPDEKLFF.

This clonotype was recorded at least ten times. V and J are TRBV29-1 and TRBJ1-4; D unclear. In germline, CDR1 is SQVTM, CDR2 ANQGSEA. The CDR3 runs to 15 residues. Trimming took 0 bases from V and 2 from J, leaving 10 bases between them. CDR3 in amino acids: CSVEDLGVTNEKLFF. The CDR3 DNA reads as TGCAGCGTTGAAGATCTCGGGGTGACTAATGAAAAACTGTTTTTT.

This clonotype was recorded at least ten times. This chain links TRBV29-1 with TRBJ2-7; D might be TRBD2 (5 bases). V lost 6 bases and J 3 bases, leaving 15 bases between the germline ends. Per the germline V gene, CDR1 is SQVTM and CDR2 is ANQGSEA. The CDR3 consists of 13 residues. The CDR3 bases are TGCAGCGTCAACCCAACGGCGGGCTACGAGCAGTACTTC. Its translation is CSVNPTAGYEQYF.

This clonotype has a count of ten or more. The chain links TRBV6-1 to TRBJ1-2; 7 bases are a match to TRBD1. Germline V lookup: CDR1 MNHNS, CDR2 SASEGT. V was pared by 7 bases and J by 4 bases, with 12 bases of the junction left unmatched. The CDR3 is 15 residues long. CDR3 residues: CASTRRRDSSYGYTF. The CDR3 nucleotides read TGTGCCAGCACACGGCGGCGGGACAGCAGCTATGGCTACACCTTC.

This clonotype was seen more than once but under ten times. Germline and junction disagree at one end, which may indicate a read error. The gene calls are TRBV19 and TRBJ1-5, with 10 nucleotides matching TRBD1. CDR1 and CDR2 (germline): LNHDA, SQIVND (reference sequence). This CDR3 is 19 amino acids long. CDR3 sequence reads: CASSIDRDRGAMSNQPQHF. The CDR3 nucleotides read TGTGCCAGTAGCATAGACCGGGACAGGGGCGCCATGAGCAATCAGCCCCAGCATTTT.

The chain employs TRBV19 and TRBJ1-6, with no clear D. The CDR3 is made up of 13 amino acids. The V gene's germline CDR1 is LNHDA and CDR2 SQIVND (reference sequence). Trimming removed 5 bases at V and 7 bases at J, with 9 bases between. The CDR3 bases are TGTGCCAGTAGTCACGACGGAAATTCACCCCTCCACTTT. It yields the protein CASSHDGNSPLHF.

This clonotype was found a few times. One base away lies a much larger clone, so this may be a sequencing read error. V and J are TRBV10-3 and TRBJ1-2; the D gene is possibly TRBD1 (5 bases). The CDR3 covers 13 residues. Germline CDR1 and CDR2: ENHRY and SYGVKD. Trimming removed 3 bases from V and 7 bases from J, with 12 bases in between. The CDR3 nucleotides are TGTGCCATCAGTGATTGGCAGGGAGGTGGCTACACCTTC. Its protein product is CAISDWQGGGYTF.

The chain has TRBV29-1 and TRBJ2-7, with 9 bases lining up with TRBD2. The CDR3 sequence is 15 residues long. Germline V gives CDR1 SQVTM, CDR2 ANQGSEA. The junction had 8 bases not matched to a gene; V was cut back by 4 bases and J by 1 base. As DNA, the CDR3 is TGCAGCGTTGTACGTCGGCGGGGGGGGTCCTACGAGCAGTACTTC. This codes for CSVVRRRGGSYEQYF.

The J gene is TRBJ1-1, the V gene TRBV2; D not certain. Trimming took off 4 bases at V and 4 bases at J, with 10 bases between the two ends. Germline loops: CDR1 SNHLY, CDR2 FYNNEI. The CDR3 covers 13 residues. In nucleotides, the CDR3 is TGTGCCAGCAGTGTTCGTGAGGCCACTGAAGCTTTCTTT. Translated: CASSVREATEAFF.

This clonotype was found many times. V and J are TRBV12-3 or TRBV12-4 and TRBJ1-6, with D unclear. V lost 3 bases and J 6 bases, leaving 9 bases between the germline ends. The CDR3 sequence is 14 residues long. CDR3 amino acids: CASSFKGSNSPLHF. The DNA for the CDR3 is TGTGCCAGCAGTTTTAAGGGATCTAATTCACCCCTCCACTTT.

The sample holds many counts of this clonotype. The V and J genes are TRBV10-3 and TRBJ2-2; either TRBD1 or TRBD2 may fit D (5 bases each). V was trimmed by 5 bases and J by 0 bases, leaving 13 bases between them. The CDR3 runs 16 residues. Germline V gene data show CDR1 as ENHRY and CDR2 as SYGVKD. The CDR3 DNA reads TGTGCCATCAGTTCCTCGGGGCTCACGAACACCGGGGAGCTGTTTTTT. Protein product: CAISSSGLTNTGELFF.

This chain uses TRBV9 with TRBJ1-6, with 8 bases fitting TRBD1. The V gene end was trimmed by 5 bases and the J gene end by 5 bases; junction bases not matched to a gene: 12. The CDR3 runs 17 residues. CDR1 is SGDLS and CDR2 is YYNGEE in the germline V gene. In DNA, the CDR3 is TGTGCCAGCAGTGACGAGGACAGGGCAGCAGATAATTCACCCCTCCACTTT. It encodes CASSDEDRAADNSPLHF.

This clonotype was seen at least ten times. This rearrangement joins TRBV7-9 to TRBJ1-2; no reliable D call. V lost 6 bases and J lost 6, with 14 bases in between. Germline values: CDR1 SEHNR, CDR2 FQNEAQ (reference sequence). This CDR3 spans 13 amino acids. Here the CDR3 DNA reads TGTGCCAGCAGTCCGGGCCAGATGGATGGCTACACCTTC. It codes for CASSPGQMDGYTF.

The chain is built from TRBV5-1 and TRBJ2-3, with 7 bases lining up with TRBD1. Germline V lookup: CDR1 SGHRS, CDR2 YFSETQ. V shed 7 bases and J 13 bases; nucleotides not matched to a gene: 9. This CDR3 region has 11 residues. DNA of the CDR3: TGCGCCAGCGAGAGGGACAGCAGGAAGTATTTT. The encoded protein is CASERDSRKYF.

This clonotype was detected many times. The V and J genes are TRBV2 and TRBJ2-7, with 11 bases identical to TRBD1. Per the germline V gene, CDR1 is SNHLY and CDR2 is FYNNEI. This CDR3 has 14 amino acids. The ends lost 6 bases at V and 3 bases at J; junction bases unmatched: 4. This CDR3 reads CASRGQGGNYEQYF. Written as DNA, the CDR3 is TGTGCCAGCAGGGGACAGGGGGGCAACTACGAGCAGTACTTC.

This clonotype occurred many times. The chain links TRBV12-3 or TRBV12-4 to TRBJ1-2, with 7 bases fitting TRBD1. The CDR3 extends over 13 amino acids. J was trimmed by 2 bases and V by 11 bases; bases with no gene match: 8. CDR3 sequence: CACGTRGNYGYTF. The CDR3 bases are TGTGCCTGCGGAACCAGGGGGAACTATGGCTACACCTTC.

The chain is built from TRBV12-3 or TRBV12-4 and TRBJ2-5; possibly TRBD1 for D (5 bases). The CDR3 extends over 15 amino acids. With 7 bases removed from V and 2 bases from J, the gap between germline ends came to 17 bases. The CDR3 bases are TGTGCCAGCAACCTGGGGCAGGGAATACAAGAGACCCAGTACTTC. As protein: CASNLGQGIQETQYF.

This clonotype showed up many times. The V gene is TRBV28, the J gene TRBJ2-7; D unclear. Germline CDR1 is MDHEN and CDR2 is SYDVKM. Trimming took 6 bases from V and 3 from J, leaving 9 bases between them. CDR3 length: 12 amino acids. The CDR3: CASRKQVYEQYF. In nucleotides, the CDR3 is TGTGCCAGCAGGAAACAAGTCTACGAGCAGTACTTC.

The chain links TRBV27 to TRBJ1-5, with 7 positions matching TRBD1. The CDR3 consists of 15 residues. V was clipped by 3 bases and J by 4 bases; unmatched bases: 6. CDR1 and CDR2 from the germline V gene are MNHEY and SMNVEV (reference sequence). The CDR3 nucleotides are TGTGCCAGCAGTTTGGTCGGGACAGAGAATCAGCCCCAGCATTTT. As protein: CASSLVGTENQPQHF.

Worth noting for this clonotype: A read error may explain this, as a much larger clone is one base away. This chain links TRBV25-1 with TRBJ2-7; possibly TRBD1 or TRBD2 for D (5 bases each). The CDR3 contains 13 residues. Per germline, CDR1 MGHDK and CDR2 SYGVNS. The CDR3 DNA reads as TGTGCCAGCAAAGGGGACGGATCCTGCGAGCAGTACTTC. Translated, it gives CASKGDGSCEQYF.

Only a few counts were recorded for this clonotype. V is TRBV4-2 and J is TRBJ2-7, with 9 bases that match TRBD2. The germline gives CDR1 LGHNA, CDR2 YNFKEQ. The CDR3 is 15 residues long. V lost 3 bases and J lost 4; bases outside the gene matches: 7. The DNA of the CDR3 is TGTGCCAGCAGCCAGGTAGCGGGGGATAGGTACGAGCAGTACTTC. It encodes CASSQVAGDRYEQYF.

This clonotype showed up many times. The gene calls are TRBV5-1 and TRBJ1-4, with D uncertain. The CDR3 spans 14 residues. V was pared by 2 bases and J by 5 bases, with 10 bases between. Germline V gene lookup returns CDR1 SGHRS and CDR2 YFSETQ. Here the CDR3 DNA reads TGCGCCAGCAGCTTCGAGGGTTCGAATGAAAAACTGTTTTTT. It is translated as CASSFEGSNEKLFF. Variable domain in full (rest from reference TRBV5-1 and TRBJ1-4): KAGVTQTPRYLIKTRGQQVTLSCSPISGHRSVSWYQQTPGQGLQFLFEYFSETQRNKGNFPGRFSGRQFSNSRSEMNVSTLELGDSALYLCASSFEGSNEKLFFGSGTQLSVL.

This clonotype showed up just a few times. The genes are TRBV28 and TRBJ1-1, with D possibly matching TRBD1 (5 bases). Germline-derived CDR1 and CDR2 are MDHEN and SYDVKM. Between the trimmed V and J ends, which lost 10 bases and 1 base, there was a span of 13 bases. This CDR3 is built from 13 residues. The chain's CDR3 is CAIAGSGNTEAFF. The CDR3 DNA is TGTGCCATTGCAGGGAGTGGGAACACTGAAGCTTTCTTT.

The genes are TRBV12-3 or TRBV12-4 and TRBJ2-6; perhaps TRBD1 as D (6 bases). Trimming pared 5 bases from V and 3 bases from J, leaving 14 bases between. The CDR3 runs to 16 residues. CDR3 amino acids: CASSPGTRVGANVLTF. Written as DNA, the CDR3 is TGTGCCAGCAGTCCCGGGACAAGGGTTGGGGCCAACGTCCTGACTTTC.